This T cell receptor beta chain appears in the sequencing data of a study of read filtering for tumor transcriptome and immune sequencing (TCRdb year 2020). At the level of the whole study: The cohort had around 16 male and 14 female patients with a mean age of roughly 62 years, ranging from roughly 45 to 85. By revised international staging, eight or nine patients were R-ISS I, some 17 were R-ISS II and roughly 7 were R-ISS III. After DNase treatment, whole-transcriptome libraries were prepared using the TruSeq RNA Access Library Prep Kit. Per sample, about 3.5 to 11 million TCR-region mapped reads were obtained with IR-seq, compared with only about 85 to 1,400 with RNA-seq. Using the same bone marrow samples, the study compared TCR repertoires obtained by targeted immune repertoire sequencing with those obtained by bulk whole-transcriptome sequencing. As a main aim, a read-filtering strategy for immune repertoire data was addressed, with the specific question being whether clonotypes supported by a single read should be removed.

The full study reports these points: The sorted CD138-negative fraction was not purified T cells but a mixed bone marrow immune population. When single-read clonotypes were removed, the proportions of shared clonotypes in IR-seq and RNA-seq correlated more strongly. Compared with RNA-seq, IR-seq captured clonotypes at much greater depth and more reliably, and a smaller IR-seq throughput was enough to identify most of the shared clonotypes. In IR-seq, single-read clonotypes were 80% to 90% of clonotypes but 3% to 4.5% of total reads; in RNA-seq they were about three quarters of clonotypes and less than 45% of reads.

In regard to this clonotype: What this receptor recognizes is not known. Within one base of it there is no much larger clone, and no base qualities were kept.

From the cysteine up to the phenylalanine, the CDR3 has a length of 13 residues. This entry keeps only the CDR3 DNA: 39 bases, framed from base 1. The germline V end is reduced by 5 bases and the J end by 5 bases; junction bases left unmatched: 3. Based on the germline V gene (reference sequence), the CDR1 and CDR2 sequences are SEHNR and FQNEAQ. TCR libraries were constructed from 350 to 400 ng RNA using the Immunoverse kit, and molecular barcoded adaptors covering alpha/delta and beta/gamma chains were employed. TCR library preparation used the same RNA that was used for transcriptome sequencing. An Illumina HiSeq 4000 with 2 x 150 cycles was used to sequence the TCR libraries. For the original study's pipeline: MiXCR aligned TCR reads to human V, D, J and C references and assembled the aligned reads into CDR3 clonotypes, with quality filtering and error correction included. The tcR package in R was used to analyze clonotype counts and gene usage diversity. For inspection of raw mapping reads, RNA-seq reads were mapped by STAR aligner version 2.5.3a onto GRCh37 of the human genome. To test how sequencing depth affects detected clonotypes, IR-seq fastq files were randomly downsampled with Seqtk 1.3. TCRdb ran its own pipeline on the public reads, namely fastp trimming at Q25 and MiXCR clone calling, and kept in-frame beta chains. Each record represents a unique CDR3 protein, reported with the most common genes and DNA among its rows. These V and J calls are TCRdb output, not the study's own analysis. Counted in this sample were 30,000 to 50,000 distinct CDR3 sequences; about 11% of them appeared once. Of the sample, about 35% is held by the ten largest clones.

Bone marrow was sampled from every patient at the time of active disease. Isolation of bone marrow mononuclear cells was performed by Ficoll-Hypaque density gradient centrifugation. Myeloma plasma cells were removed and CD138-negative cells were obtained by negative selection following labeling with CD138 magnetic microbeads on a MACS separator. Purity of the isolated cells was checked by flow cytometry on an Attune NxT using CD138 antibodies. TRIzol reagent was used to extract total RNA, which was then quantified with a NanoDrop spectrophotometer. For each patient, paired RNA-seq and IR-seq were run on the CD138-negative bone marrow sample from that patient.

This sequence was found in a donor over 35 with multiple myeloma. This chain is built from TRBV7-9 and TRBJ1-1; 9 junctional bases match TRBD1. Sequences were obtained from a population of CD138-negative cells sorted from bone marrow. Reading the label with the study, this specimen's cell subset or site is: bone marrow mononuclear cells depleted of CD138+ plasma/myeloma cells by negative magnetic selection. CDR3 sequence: CASSPGTGTEAFF. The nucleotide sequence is TGTGCCAGCAGCCCCGGGACAGGGACTGAAGCTTTCTTT.